What follows are 10 T cell receptor beta chains derived from one specimen sequenced in a study of blood T cell repertoires in COVID-19 (dated by TCRdb to about 2020). The method behind the library was the immunoSEQ multiplex PCR assay. In TCRdb, the immuneACCESS table is reduced to in-frame sequences with V and J assigned. These tables do not hold every clone; where another copy was compared, an unresolved V gene accounts for under half, and the others remain unexplained. The sample contains about 52,000 clones, around 84% of them found a single time. The ten largest clones take up 14% of the sample. Material: peripheral blood. Receptor source: a man between 65 and 85 years old with acute or convalescent COVID-19.

The chain has TRBV18 and TRBJ1-1, with 8 bases aligning to TRBD1. Losses at the gene ends were 1 base for V and 1 base for J; bases not matched to a gene: 5. Per the germline V gene, CDR1 is KGHSH and CDR2 is LQKENI. The CDR3 spans 16 residues. The CDR3 DNA sequence: TGTGCCAGCTCACCACATGGGGGACAGGAGAACACTGAAGCTTTCTTT. Translation: CASSPHGGQENTEAFF.

The chain joins TRBV7-2 to TRBJ2-3, with a tentative D call TRBD1 (5 bases). CDR3 size: 16 residues. Germline V gene sequence: CDR1 SGHTA, CDR2 FQGNSA. Trimming pared 5 bases from V and 3 bases from J, leaving 18 bases between. CDR3 nucleotides: TGTGCCAGCAGCCTAGGAGCGCAGGGTCAAACAGATACGCAGTATTTT. Translating gives CASSLGAQGQTDTQYF.

The rearrangement links TRBV15 to TRBJ1-6; D is possibly TRBD1 (5 bases). V dropped 0 bases and J dropped 9 bases, with 12 bases sitting between them. The CDR3 is 15 residues long. Per germline, CDR1 LNHNV and CDR2 YYDKDF (reference sequence). The CDR3 here is CATSRDQGRGSPLHF. The DNA of the CDR3 is TGTGCCACCAGCAGAGATCAGGGTAGGGGTTCACCCCTCCACTTT.

The chain joins TRBV6-4 to TRBJ1-2; TRBD1 agrees at 8 bases. J gave up 5 bases and V 3 bases, and 2 bases lay outside the gene matches. The CDR3 length is 13 residues. Germline values: CDR1 MRHNA, CDR2 SNTAGT. The CDR3 reads CASSERTGYGYTF. In DNA form, the CDR3 reads TGTGCCAGCAGTGAAAGGACAGGGTATGGCTACACCTTC.

The chain carries TRBV5-1 and TRBJ2-1; 7 bases fit TRBD1. Per the germline V gene, CDR1 is SGHRS and CDR2 is YFSETQ. Losses at the gene ends were 0 bases for V and 0 bases for J; bases not matched to a gene: 3. The CDR3 is 16 residues long. The CDR3 sequence: CASSLAGTVSYNEQFF. The DNA of the CDR3 is TGCGCCAGCAGCTTGGCCGGGACAGTCTCCTACAATGAGCAGTTCTTC.

The chain has TRBV5-8 and TRBJ2-1; 8 nucleotides align to TRBD1. The CDR3 spans 14 residues. Trimming cost V 2 bases and J 7 bases; bases outside gene matches: 5. Germline V CDR1 and CDR2: SGHTS, YDEGEE. DNA of the CDR3: TGTGCCAGCAGCTTTCGACAGGGGAGAAATGAGCAGTTCTTC. Its translation is CASSFRQGRNEQFF.

This chain joins TRBV7-9 and TRBJ1-4; D not certain. This CDR3 contains 17 residues. V lost 5 bases to trimming and J lost 0 bases, with 16 bases between them. The germline gives CDR1 SEHNR, CDR2 FQNEAQ (reference sequence). CDR3 loop: CASSPKWAHTTNEKLFF. The CDR3 DNA reads as TGTGCCAGCAGCCCAAAGTGGGCCCATACAACTAATGAAAAACTGTTTTTT. Together with reference TRBV7-9 and TRBJ1-4, the CDR3 gives the full variable domain: DTGVSQNPRHKITKRGQNVTFRCDPISEHNRLYWYRQTLGQGPEFLTYFQNEAQLEKSRLLSDRFSAERPKGSFSTLEIQRTEQGDSAMYLCASSPKWAHTTNEKLFFGSGTQLSVL.

V is TRBV15 and J is TRBJ1-5; D ambiguous. Germline values: CDR1 LNHNV, CDR2 YYDKDF (reference sequence). This CDR3 is 14 amino acids long. Trimming cost V 3 bases and J 3 bases, with 9 bases left between them. The CDR3 DNA reads as TGTGCCACCAGCAGGGCGCAGGACAATCAGCCCCAGCATTTT. This sequence encodes CATSRAQDNQPQHF. Filled out from reference TRBV15 and TRBJ1-5, the complete variable domain reads DAMVIQNPRYQVTQFGKPVTLSCSQTLNHNVMYWYQQKSSQAPKLLFHYYDKDFNNEADTPDNFQSRRPNTSFCFLDIRSPGLGDTAMYLCATSRAQDNQPQHFGDGTRLSIL.

The chain uses TRBV27 and TRBJ2-2; 8 bases are shared with TRBD1. V shed 6 bases and J 3 bases; nucleotides not matched to a gene: 3. The CDR3 is 14 amino acids. Germline V gives CDR1 MNHEY, CDR2 SMNVEV (reference sequence). CDR3 DNA: TGTGCCAGCAGGACAGGGGTGGACACCGGGGAGCTGTTTTTT. It specifies CASRTGVDTGELFF.

The chain joins TRBV4-2 to TRBJ2-3; D might be TRBD2 (5 bases). V lost 4 bases and J lost 5, with 10 bases in between. Germline V gives CDR1 LGHNA, CDR2 YNFKEQ. This CDR3 comprises 13 residues. CDR3: CASSPEREDTQYF. Here the CDR3 DNA reads TGTGCCAGCAGCCCCGAGAGGGAAGATACGCAGTATTTT.